What follows are 13 T cell receptor beta chains derived from one specimen sequenced in a study of T cell changes during pregnancy in multiple sclerosis. Profiling relied on immunoSEQ multiplex PCR, and the TCRdb table lists in-frame clones only, not all of them. Of 40,000 or so clones in the sample, 80% to 95% were seen once. Source: CD8+ T cells from peripheral blood mononuclear cells, taken in the first trimester of pregnancy. The receptors come from a female donor with multiple sclerosis, enrolled in a pregnancy study.

This chain joins TRBV6-5 and TRBJ1-2; 7 bases line up with TRBD1. V trimming: 0 bases; J trimming: 7 bases; junction bases outside the gene matches: 5. The CDR3 has 14 amino acids. CDR1 and CDR2 from the germline V gene are MNHEY and SVGAGI. The CDR3 loop is CASSYSRDSSGYTF. As DNA, the CDR3 is TGTGCCAGCAGTTACTCCCGGGACAGTTCTGGCTACACCTTC.

J is TRBJ2-7 and V is TRBV7-9; D possibly corresponds to TRBD1 (6 bases). The germline V gene has CDR1 SEHNR and CDR2 FQNEAQ (reference sequence). The CDR3 has 12 amino acids. Trimming removed 4 bases at V and 5 bases at J, with 9 bases between. The chain's CDR3 is CASSSGVHEQYF. The CDR3, as DNA: TGTGCCAGCAGCTCAGGGGTCCACGAGCAGTACTTC.

The V gene is TRBV30, the J gene TRBJ2-1; unclear D gene. Germline V gives CDR1 GTSNPN, CDR2 SVGIG (reference sequence). The CDR3 loop spans 14 amino acids. Trimming took 2 bases from V and 4 from J, leaving 12 bases between them. The CDR3, as DNA: TGTGCCTGGAGTATCCTAGACGTATACAATGAGCAGTTCTTC. Amino acid sequence: CAWSILDVYNEQFF.

V gene TRBV4-3 combines with J gene TRBJ1-3, with D tentatively TRBD1 (5 bases). Trimming took off 0 bases at V and 4 bases at J, with 13 bases between the two ends. Germline loops: CDR1 LGHNA, CDR2 YSLEER. This CDR3 spans 16 amino acids. CDR3 region: CASSQEGTAPGNTIYF. The CDR3 DNA follows: TGCGCCAGCAGCCAAGAGGGGACTGCACCGGGAAACACCATATATTTT.

The chain employs TRBV27 and TRBJ1-2; 7 bases agree with TRBD1. The V segment lost 5 bases and the J segment 6 bases; nucleotides outside the gene matches: 6. Germline lookup yields CDR1 MNHEY and CDR2 SMNVEV (reference sequence). CDR3 length equals 13 residues. The CDR3 region is CASSQYRGHGYTF. CDR3 nucleotides: TGTGCCAGCAGTCAATACAGGGGTCATGGCTACACCTTC.

This clone was counted once. The V gene is TRBV5-4, the J gene TRBJ1-1; D remains ambiguous. The germline gives CDR1 SGHNT, CDR2 YYREEE (reference sequence). V lost 1 base, J lost 4 bases, and 8 bases lay in between. This CDR3 contains 13 residues. The CDR3 region has the DNA TGTGCCAGCAGCTTGAAGCCGGGCACTGAAGCTTTCTTT. The encoded protein is CASSLKPGTEAFF.

In this sample, this clone turned up once. The V call is TRBV2, the J call TRBJ2-7; TRBD1 matches at 10 bases. The CDR3 runs 16 residues. The V and J ends lost 3 bases and 2 bases, in that order; junction bases with no gene match: 7. CDR1 SNHLY and CDR2 FYNNEI come from the germline V gene. The CDR3 sequence: CASSEPSGTGAYEQYF. The CDR3 coding sequence is TGTGCCAGCAGTGAGCCCTCGGGGACAGGGGCCTACGAGCAGTACTTC. Supplemented by reference TRBV2 and TRBJ2-7, the full variable domain reads EPEVTQTPSHQVTQMGQEVILRCVPISNHLYFYWYRQILGQKVEFLVSFYNNEISEKSEIFDDQFSVERPDGSNFTLKIRSTKLEDSAMYFCASSEPSGTGAYEQYFGPGTRLTVT.

The V call is TRBV6-1, the J call TRBJ2-7; D possibly corresponds to TRBD2 (5 bases). CDR3 size: 14 residues. V was trimmed by 3 bases and J by 5 bases, leaving 14 bases between them. CDR1 and CDR2 (germline): MNHNS, SASEGT. CDR3 protein: CASSERAVPDEQYF. CDR3 coding DNA: TGTGCCAGCAGTGAGAGGGCGGTCCCCGACGAGCAGTACTTC.

The V and J genes are TRBV7-9 and TRBJ2-7; TRBD2 matches at 7 bases. Germline trimming cut 3 bases from V and 7 bases from J; bases unmatched to any gene: 9. Per the germline V gene, CDR1 is SEHNR and CDR2 is FQNEAQ (reference sequence). The CDR3 covers 14 residues. The CDR3 is CASSLPSGPGEQYF. The CDR3 DNA is TGTGCCAGCAGCTTGCCTAGCGGCCCCGGGGAGCAGTACTTC.

The rearrangement links TRBV5-4 to TRBJ1-1; possibly TRBD1 for D (6 bases). In germline, CDR1 is SGHNT, CDR2 YYREEE (reference sequence). Trimming took off 5 bases at V and 1 base at J, with 27 bases between the two ends. This CDR3 region has 19 residues. CDR3 DNA: TGTGCCAGCAGTAATGAGGGGGGGACACCGGTCGTGGGGAACACTGAAGCTTTCTTT. Its protein is CASSNEGGTPVVGNTEAFF.

This sequence joins TRBV27 and TRBJ1-1; maybe TRBD1 (6 bases). Deletions cut 2 bases from V and 1 base from J, with 17 bases between. The CDR3 has 17 residues. CDR1 is MNHEY, CDR2 SMNVEV, per germline (reference sequence). CDR3 nucleotides: TGTGCCAGCAGTTTAAGGGCGACAGGTCCTCAGAACACTGAAGCTTTCTTT. Protein: CASSLRATGPQNTEAFF.

The chain carries TRBV20-1 and TRBJ2-5; no firm D call. Trimming stripped 6 bases from V and 5 bases from J, with 10 bases between. The germline V gene has CDR1 DFQATT and CDR2 SNEGSKA (reference sequence). The CDR3 consists of 11 residues. The CDR3 here is CSAEFLETQYF. The CDR3 DNA is TGCAGTGCCGAGTTTTTGGAGACCCAGTACTTC.

This chain connects TRBV7-9 to TRBJ2-1, with D possibly matching TRBD1 (5 bases). The CDR3 contains 15 residues. Trimming left V 5 bases short and J 7 bases short, with 18 bases between. Germline V gene data show CDR1 as SEHNR and CDR2 as FQNEAQ (reference sequence). The CDR3 sequence: CASSPTPSRANEQFF. CDR3 in DNA: TGTGCCAGCAGCCCAACCCCCTCCAGGGCGAATGAGCAGTTCTTC.